The clone carrying this TCR beta chain was counted many times. Antigen: not known. The sample is drawn from a study of T cells in Graves' hyperthyroidism and ophthalmopathy. What was amplified from RNA transcripts were TCR beta CDR3 regions. In the first-round RT-PCR of the TCR CDR3, the HTBI primer set was used. From the multiplex PCR reads, TCRdb called clonotypes with MiXCR, one entry per CDR3 protein. The sample holds around 700,000 distinct CDR3 sequences, approximately 36% seen once. Findings and caveats of the study: Blood also showed most of the thyroid clonotypes that were expanded above 0.001.

Uncontrolled infection, other autoimmune disease, pregnancy or lactation disqualified patients from enrolment. Thyroid ultrasound, orbital computed tomography, clinical symptoms, and serum thyroxine and TRAb underpinned diagnoses. It was 10 ml of fresh peripheral blood that supplied the PBMCs. Germline CDR1 and CDR2: LNHDA and SQIVND (reference sequence). The CDR3 consists of 15 residues. V shed 6 bases and J shed 7 bases, with 19 bases lying between them. Material: blood. This clonotype was obtained from a woman in her forties with Graves' hyperthyroidism. The V call is TRBV19, the J call TRBJ1-5; weak D call: TRBD1 (5 bases). The CDR3 spells CASRTRDPTDQPQHF. In DNA form, the CDR3 reads TGTGCCAGTAGGACCAGGGATCCCACGGACCAGCCCCAGCATTTT.